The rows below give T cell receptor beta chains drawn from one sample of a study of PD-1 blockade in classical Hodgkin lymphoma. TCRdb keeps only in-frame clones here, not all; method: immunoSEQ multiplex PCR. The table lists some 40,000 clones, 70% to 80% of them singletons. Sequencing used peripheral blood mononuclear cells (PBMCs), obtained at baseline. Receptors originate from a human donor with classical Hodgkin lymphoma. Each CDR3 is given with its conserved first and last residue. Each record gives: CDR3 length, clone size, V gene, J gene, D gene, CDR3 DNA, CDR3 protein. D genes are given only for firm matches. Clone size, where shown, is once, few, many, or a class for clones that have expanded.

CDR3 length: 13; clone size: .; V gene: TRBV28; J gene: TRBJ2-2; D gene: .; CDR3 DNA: TGTGCCAGCAGCCTCCTGAACACCGGGGAGCTGTTTTTT; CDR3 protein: CASSLLNTGELFF
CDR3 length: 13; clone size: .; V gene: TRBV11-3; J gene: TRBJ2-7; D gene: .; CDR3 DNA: TGTGCCAGCAGCTTGGAGAGCTCCTACGAGCAGTACTTC; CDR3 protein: CASSLESSYEQYF
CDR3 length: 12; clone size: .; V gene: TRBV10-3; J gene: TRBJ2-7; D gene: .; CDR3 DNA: TGTGCCATCAGTGAGACCCGTAACGAGCAGTACTTC; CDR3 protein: CAISETRNEQYF
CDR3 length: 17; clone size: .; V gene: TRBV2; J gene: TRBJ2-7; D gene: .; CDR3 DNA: TGTGCCAGCAGTAGGACAGGGACGGCGGGGGGCTCCTACGAGCAGTACTTC; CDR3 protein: CASSRTGTAGGSYEQYF
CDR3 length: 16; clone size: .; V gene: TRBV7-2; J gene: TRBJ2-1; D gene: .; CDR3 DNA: TGTGCCAGCAGCTTAATATCGGGACTGATTAACAATGAGCAGTTCTTC; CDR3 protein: CASSLISGLINNEQFF
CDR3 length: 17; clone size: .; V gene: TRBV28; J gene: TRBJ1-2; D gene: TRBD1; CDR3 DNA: TGTGCCAGCAGTTTATATGGCCCAGGGGGGGGCAAGTATGGCTACACCTTC; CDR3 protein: CASSLYGPGGGKYGYTF
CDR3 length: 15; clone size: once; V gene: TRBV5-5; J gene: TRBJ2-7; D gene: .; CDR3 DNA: TGTGCCAGCAGCTTGGGGCCAGGGGCCCCGGAGGAGCAGTACTTC; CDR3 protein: CASSLGPGAPEEQYF
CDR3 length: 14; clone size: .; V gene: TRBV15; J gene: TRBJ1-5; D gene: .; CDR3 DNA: TGTGCCACCAGCCCCGTGTGGCGCAATCAGCCCCAGCATTTT; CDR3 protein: CATSPVWRNQPQHF
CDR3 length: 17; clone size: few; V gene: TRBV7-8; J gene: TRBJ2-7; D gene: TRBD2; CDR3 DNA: TGTGCCAGCAGGCGATTAGCTAGCGGGAGTATGTCCTACGAGCAGTACTTC; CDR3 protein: CASRRLASGSMSYEQYF
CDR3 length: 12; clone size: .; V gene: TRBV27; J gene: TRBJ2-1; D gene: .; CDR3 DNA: TGTGCCAGCAGCCTCTCCTACAATGAGCAGTTCTTC; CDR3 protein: CASSLSYNEQFF
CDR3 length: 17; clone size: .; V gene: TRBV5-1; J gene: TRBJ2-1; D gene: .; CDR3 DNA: TGCGCCAGCAGCTTGGCCGGGATCGGGAGTGGCTTCAATGAGCAGTTCTTC; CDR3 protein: CASSLAGIGSGFNEQFF
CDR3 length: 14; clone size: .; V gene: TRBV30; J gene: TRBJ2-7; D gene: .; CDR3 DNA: TGTGCCTGGAGTTCCGACGTTTTTAGGGGGGTGCAGTACTTC; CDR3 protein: CAWSSDVFRGVQYF
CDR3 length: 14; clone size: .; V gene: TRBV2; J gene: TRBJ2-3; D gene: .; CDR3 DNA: TGTGCCAGCAGCGAGGATCGGGGTTGGGGTACGCAGTATTTT; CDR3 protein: CASSEDRGWGTQYF